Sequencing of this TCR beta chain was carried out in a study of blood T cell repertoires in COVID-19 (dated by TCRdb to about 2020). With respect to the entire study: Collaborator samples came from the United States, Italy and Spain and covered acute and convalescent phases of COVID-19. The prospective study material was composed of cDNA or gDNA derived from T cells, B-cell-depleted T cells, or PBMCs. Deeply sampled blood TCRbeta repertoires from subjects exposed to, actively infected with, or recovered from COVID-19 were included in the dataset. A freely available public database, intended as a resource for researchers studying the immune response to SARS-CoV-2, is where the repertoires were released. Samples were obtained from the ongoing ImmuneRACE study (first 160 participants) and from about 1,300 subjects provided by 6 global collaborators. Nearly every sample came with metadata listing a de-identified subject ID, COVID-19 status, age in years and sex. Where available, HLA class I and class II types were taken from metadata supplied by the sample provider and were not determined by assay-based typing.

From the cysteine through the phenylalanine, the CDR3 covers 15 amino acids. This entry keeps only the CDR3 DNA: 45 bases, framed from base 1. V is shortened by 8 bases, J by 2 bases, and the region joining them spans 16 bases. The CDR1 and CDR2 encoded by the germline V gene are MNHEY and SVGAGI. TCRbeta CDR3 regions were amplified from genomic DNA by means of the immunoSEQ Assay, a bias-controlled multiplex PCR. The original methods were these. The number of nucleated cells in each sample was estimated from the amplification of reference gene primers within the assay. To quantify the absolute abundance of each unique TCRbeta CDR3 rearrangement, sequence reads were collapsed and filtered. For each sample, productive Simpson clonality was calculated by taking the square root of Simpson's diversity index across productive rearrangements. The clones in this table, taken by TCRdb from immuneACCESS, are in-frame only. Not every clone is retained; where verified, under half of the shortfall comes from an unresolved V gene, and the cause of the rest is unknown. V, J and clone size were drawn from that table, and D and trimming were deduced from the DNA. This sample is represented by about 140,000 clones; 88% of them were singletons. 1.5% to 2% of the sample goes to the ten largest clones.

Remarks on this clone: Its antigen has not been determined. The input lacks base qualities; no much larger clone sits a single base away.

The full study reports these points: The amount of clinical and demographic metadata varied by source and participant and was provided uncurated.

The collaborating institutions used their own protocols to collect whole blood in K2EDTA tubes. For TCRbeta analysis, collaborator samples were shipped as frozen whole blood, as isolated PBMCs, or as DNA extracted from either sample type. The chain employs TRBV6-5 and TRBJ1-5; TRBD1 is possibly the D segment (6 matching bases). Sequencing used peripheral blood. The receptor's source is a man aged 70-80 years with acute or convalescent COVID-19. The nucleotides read TGTGCCAGCGGCCCCACAGGGTGGGGCAATCAGCCCCAGCATTTT. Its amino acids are CASGPTGWGNQPQHF.